These T cell receptor beta chains were read from a single sample in a study of blood T cell repertoires in COVID-19. Profiled with immunoSEQ multiplex PCR; TCRdb holds only in-frame clones, not every one. The repertoire has 200,000 to 300,000 clones, approximately 84% of them found once; the top ten carry approximately 3.5%. The sample was PBMCs or T cells enriched from blood (not recorded which). Receptors originate from a woman between 35 and 50 years old with acute COVID-19. CDR3s include the opening cysteine and the closing phenylalanine or tryptophan. D genes are given only for firm matches. Clone size appears in some rows only: once, few, many, or a class for an expanded clone.

TRBJ2-3,TRBD2,TRBV7-9,NA,CASSLGEGVAGSQDTQYF,TGTGCCAGCAGCTTAGGCGAGGGGGTAGCGGGATCTCAAGATACGCAGTATTTT
TRBJ1-1,NA,TRBV27,NA,CASRSERGPKNTEAFF,TGTGCCAGCAGAAGTGAAAGGGGCCCCAAGAACACTGAAGCTTTCTTT
TRBJ2-7,TRBD1,TRBV5-1,NA,CASSLTGGYEQYF,TGCGCCAGCAGCTTGACAGGGGGCTACGAGCAGTACTTC
TRBJ1-2,NA,TRBV28,NA,CASSDEVNYGYTF,TGTGCCAGCAGTGACGAGGTTAACTATGGCTACACCTTC
TRBJ2-1,TRBD2,TRBV28,NA,CASRFAGESYNEQFF,TGTGCCAGCAGATTCGCGGGAGAATCCTACAATGAGCAGTTCTTC
TRBJ2-7,TRBD2,TRBV19,many,CATRGGRAYEQYF,TGTGCCACCCGGGGCGGGAGGGCCTACGAGCAGTACTTC
TRBJ1-2,NA,TRBV19,NA,CATNLLQANGGYTF,TGTGCCACTAACCTTCTACAGGCCAACGGCGGCTACACCTTC
TRBJ1-3,NA,TRBV30,few,CAWDTTNFGNTIYF,TGTGCCTGGGACACTACAAATTTTGGAAACACCATATATTTT
TRBJ1-1,NA,TRBV5-1,NA,CASSLGWRNTEAFF,TGCGCCAGCAGCTTGGGTTGGAGGAACACTGAAGCTTTCTTT
TRBJ2-1,TRBD2,TRBV27,NA,CASSRLAGGEQFF,TGTGCCAGCAGTCGATTAGCGGGAGGGGAGCAGTTCTTC
TRBJ2-2,TRBD2,TRBV5-4,NA,CASSLGGAGANGELFF,TGTGCCAGCAGCTTGGGGGGTGCGGGAGCTAACGGGGAGCTGTTTTTT
TRBJ1-5,TRBD1,TRBV5-6,NA,CASSSRGISNQPQHF,TGTGCCAGCAGTTCCAGGGGGATTAGCAATCAGCCCCAGCATTTT
TRBJ2-7,TRBD2,TRBV5-1,once,CASSLSLAGYEQYF,TGCGCCAGCAGCTTAAGTCTAGCGGGGTACGAGCAGTACTTC
TRBJ2-1,TRBD1,TRBV28,NA,CASTSDRGLEQFF,TGTGCCAGCACCTCCGACAGGGGGCTTGAGCAGTTCTTC
TRBJ1-2,TRBD1,TRBV28,NA,CASREQGEDGYTF,TGTGCCAGCAGAGAACAGGGGGAGGATGGCTACACCTTC
TRBJ1-2,TRBD1,TRBV4-1,once,CASSQDRQGAGGYTF,TGCGCCAGCAGCCAAGACCGACAGGGGGCGGGAGGCTACACCTTC
TRBJ2-7,TRBD2,TRBV27,NA,CASSVTSGMSYEQYF,TGTGCCAGCAGTGTTACTAGCGGGATGAGCTACGAGCAGTACTTC
TRBJ1-5,NA,TRBV5-1,NA,CASSLDGGSQPQHF,TGCGCCAGCAGCTTGGACGGGGGTAGTCAGCCCCAGCATTTT
TRBJ2-2,NA,TRBV11-3,NA,CASSARLGPGELFF,TGTGCCAGCAGCGCCCGACTGGGTCCCGGGGAGCTGTTTTTT
TRBJ1-2,NA,TRBV3-1/TRBV3-2,NA,CASSQGSGQDGYTF,TGTGCCAGCAGCCAAGGTAGCGGGCAGGATGGCTACACCTTC
TRBJ1-5,TRBD1,TRBV19,NA,CASSPTGVRQPQHF,TGTGCCAGTAGTCCGACAGGGGTGAGGCAGCCCCAGCATTTT
TRBJ2-6,NA,TRBV7-9,NA,CASSLALFSGANVLTF,TGTGCCAGCAGCTTAGCCCTGTTCTCTGGGGCCAACGTCCTGACTTTC
TRBJ1-5,NA,TRBV29-1,NA,CSVEEEAGSSNQPQHF,TGCAGCGTTGAAGAAGAAGCAGGGTCGAGCAATCAGCCCCAGCATTTT
TRBJ1-4,NA,TRBV25-1,NA,CASSASGHEKLFF,TGTGCCAGCAGTGCTTCAGGGCATGAAAAACTGTTTTTT
TRBJ1-6,NA,TRBV6-1,NA,CASSEEGVPRPLHF,TGTGCCAGCAGTGAAGAGGGGGTCCCGAGGCCCCTCCACTTT
TRBJ2-3,TRBD2,TRBV7-2,NA,CASSPAGLTDTQYF,TGTGCCAGCAGCCCAGCGGGACTCACAGATACGCAGTATTTT
TRBJ2-3,TRBD2,TRBV11-3,NA,CASSLGLAGETDTQYF,TGTGCCAGCAGCCTGGGACTAGCGGGAGAAACAGATACGCAGTATTTT
TRBJ2-5,NA,TRBV7-6,NA,CASSLAVTGLGQETQYF,TGTGCCAGCAGCTTAGCGGTTACGGGACTCGGACAAGAGACCCAGTACTTC
TRBJ2-1,TRBD2,TRBV7-3,few,CASSQGRELSYNEQFF,TGTGCCAGCAGCCAAGGGCGGGAGCTATCCTACAATGAGCAGTTCTTC
TRBJ1-6,NA,TRBV6-6,NA,CASSYSGGVNSPLHF,TGTGCCAGCAGTTACTCGGGCGGGGTAAATTCACCCCTCCACTTT
TRBJ2-7,NA,TRBV5-1,NA,CASSTDTASYEQYF,TGCGCCAGCAGCACAGACACGGCGAGCTACGAGCAGTACTTC
TRBJ2-2,NA,TRBV4-2,NA,CASSLRGLMKDGELFF,TGTGCCAGCAGCCTCAGAGGACTTATGAAGGACGGGGAGCTGTTTTTT
TRBJ1-1,TRBD1,TRBV9,NA,CASSYTGVGNTEAFF,TGTGCCAGCAGTTATACAGGGGTGGGGAACACTGAAGCTTTCTTT
TRBJ2-7,NA,TRBV11-3,NA,CASSLDWRRGSSYEQYF,TGTGCCAGCAGCTTAGATTGGCGCAGGGGCTCTTCCTACGAGCAGTACTTC
TRBJ1-1,TRBD1,TRBV9,NA,CASSVGTGGAYTEAFF,TGTGCCAGCAGCGTGGGGACAGGGGGAGCCTACACTGAAGCTTTCTTT
TRBJ2-5,TRBD1,TRBV29-1,NA,CSVRGQKETQYF,TGCAGCGTCAGGGGACAGAAAGAGACCCAGTACTTC
TRBJ2-7,NA,TRBV14,NA,CASSQGGRTYEQYF,TGTGCCAGCAGCCAAGGGGGGAGGACCTACGAGCAGTACTTC
TRBJ2-1,TRBD2,TRBV30,once,CAWAAGGEDYNEQFF,TGTGCCTGGGCTGCGGGGGGAGAAGACTACAATGAGCAGTTCTTC
TRBJ2-2,NA,TRBV6-4,NA,CASSQDINTGELFF,TGTGCCAGCAGCCAGGACATAAACACCGGGGAGCTGTTTTTT
TRBJ2-1,TRBD1,TRBV3-1/TRBV3-2,NA,CASSQGGQATPEQFF,TGTGCCAGCAGCCAAGGGGGACAGGCGACTCCTGAGCAGTTCTTC
TRBJ1-3,NA,TRBV19,NA,CASSLDSSGNTIYF,TGTGCCAGTAGCTTGGACAGTTCTGGAAACACCATATATTTT
TRBJ2-1,TRBD2,TRBV7-3,NA,CASSGGTSGAYNEQFF,TGTGCCAGCAGCGGAGGGACTAGCGGAGCCTACAATGAGCAGTTCTTC
TRBJ2-5,TRBD1,TRBV6-5,NA,CASSRGGGRETQYF,TGTGCCAGCAGCCGAGGGGGCGGACGTGAGACCCAGTACTTC
TRBJ2-1,NA,TRBV5-4,NA,CASSLARGQAHEQFF,TGTGCCAGCAGCTTGGCGCGGGGCCAGGCCCATGAGCAGTTCTTC
TRBJ2-3,TRBD2,TRBV11-2,NA,CASSFLTSGSTDTQYF,TGTGCCAGCAGCTTCCTGACTAGCGGAAGCACAGATACGCAGTATTTT
TRBJ2-7,TRBD2,TRBV6-5,NA,CASRSSGKTRYEQYF,TGTGCCAGCAGGAGTAGCGGGAAGACCCGTTACGAGCAGTACTTC
TRBJ1-6,TRBD1,TRBV10-3,NA,CAISVIFAETGIGSPLHF,TGTGCCATCAGTGTTATTTTCGCGGAGACAGGGATCGGATCACCCCTCCACTTT
TRBJ2-2,TRBD2,TRBV24-1,NA,CATSVVAGTGELFF,TGTGCCACCAGTGTGGTAGCGGGGACCGGGGAGCTGTTTTTT